This T cell receptor (beta chain) was documented in a study of T cell changes during pregnancy in multiple sclerosis. With 7 bases clipped from V and 2 bases from J, the junction kept 9 bases outside the gene matches. CDR3 length: 15 amino acids. Germline loops: CDR1 MDHEN, CDR2 SYDVKM. Here immunoSEQ multiplex PCR was the method, and the copy in TCRdb shows in-frame clones only, minus some. The data contain about 73,000 clones, roughly 92% of them seen just once; the ten biggest clones take up over 2.5%. This clonotype was sampled from a female donor in good health, enrolled as a control in a pregnancy study. The genes are TRBV28 and TRBJ2-7, with 9 bases identical to TRBD2. The sequences come from peripheral blood, collected in the third trimester of pregnancy. The CDR3, as DNA: TGTGCCAGCACCCCCGAGTTAGCGGGAGCCTACGAGCAGTACTTC. Amino acid sequence: CASTPELAGAYEQYF.